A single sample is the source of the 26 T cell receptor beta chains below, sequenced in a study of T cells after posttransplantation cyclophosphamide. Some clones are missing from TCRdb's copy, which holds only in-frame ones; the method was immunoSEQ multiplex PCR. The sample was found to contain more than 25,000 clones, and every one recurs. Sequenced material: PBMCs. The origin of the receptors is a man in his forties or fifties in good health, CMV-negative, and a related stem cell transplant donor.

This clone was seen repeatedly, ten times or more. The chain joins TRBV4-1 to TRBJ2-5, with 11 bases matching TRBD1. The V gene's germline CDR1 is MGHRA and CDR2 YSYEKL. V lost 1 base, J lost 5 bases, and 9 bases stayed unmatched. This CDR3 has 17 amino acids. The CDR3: CASSQALRTGGGETQYF. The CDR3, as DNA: TGCGCCAGCAGCCAAGCCCTTCGGACAGGGGGCGGGGAGACCCAGTACTTC.

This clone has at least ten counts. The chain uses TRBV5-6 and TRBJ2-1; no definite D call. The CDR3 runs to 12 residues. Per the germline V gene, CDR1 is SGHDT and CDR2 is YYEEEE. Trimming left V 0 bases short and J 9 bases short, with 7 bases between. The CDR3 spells CASSLGASEQFF. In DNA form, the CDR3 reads TGTGCCAGCAGCTTGGGGGCGAGTGAGCAGTTCTTC.

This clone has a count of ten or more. The CDR3 reads CASKRTKLYGYTF. The DNA for the CDR3 is TGTGCCAGCAAGAGGACTAAACTATATGGCTACACCTTC. J is TRBJ1-2 and V is TRBV27; D not certain. Trimming stripped 7 bases from V and 5 bases from J, with 14 bases between. Germline CDR1 is MNHEY and CDR2 is SMNVEV (reference sequence). The CDR3 consists of 13 residues.

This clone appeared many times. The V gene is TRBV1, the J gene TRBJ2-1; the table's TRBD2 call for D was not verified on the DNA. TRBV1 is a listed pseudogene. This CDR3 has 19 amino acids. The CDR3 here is CTSSLFRESAGLGRNEQFF. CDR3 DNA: TGCACCAGCAGCCTCTTCAGAGAGTCAGCGGGACTAGGACGCAATGAGCAGTTCTTC.

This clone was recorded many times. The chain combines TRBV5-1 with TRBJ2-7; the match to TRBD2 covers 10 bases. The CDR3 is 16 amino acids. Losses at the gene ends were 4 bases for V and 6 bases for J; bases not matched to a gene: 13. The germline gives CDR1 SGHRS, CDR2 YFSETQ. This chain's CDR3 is CASSPGVAGGLAEQYF. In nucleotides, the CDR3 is TGCGCCAGCAGCCCGGGGGTAGCGGGGGGTCTTGCCGAGCAGTACTTC. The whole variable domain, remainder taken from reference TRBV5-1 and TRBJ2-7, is KAGVTQTPRYLIKTRGQQVTLSCSPISGHRSVSWYQQTPGQGLQFLFEYFSETQRNKGNFPGRFSGRQFSNSRSEMNVSTLELGDSALYLCASSPGVAGGLAEQYFGPGTRLTVT.

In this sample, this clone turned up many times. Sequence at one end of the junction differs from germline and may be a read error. This CDR3 is CASSLGRGRRDF. The DNA of the CDR3 is TGTGCCAGCAGTCTCGGTCGGGGTCGCCGAGACTTC. The gene calls are TRBV28 and TRBJ2-5; D possibly corresponds to TRBD2 (5 bases). Germline V gene sequence: CDR1 MDHEN, CDR2 SYDVKM. The CDR3 has 12 residues.

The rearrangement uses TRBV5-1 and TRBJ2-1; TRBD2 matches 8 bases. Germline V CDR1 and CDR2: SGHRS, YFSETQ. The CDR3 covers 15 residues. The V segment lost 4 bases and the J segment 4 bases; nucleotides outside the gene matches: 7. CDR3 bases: TGCGCCAGCAGCCCGTCTGGCGGGGGGTACAATGAGCAGTTCTTC. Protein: CASSPSGGGYNEQFF. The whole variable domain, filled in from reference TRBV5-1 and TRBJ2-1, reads KAGVTQTPRYLIKTRGQQVTLSCSPISGHRSVSWYQQTPGQGLQFLFEYFSETQRNKGNFPGRFSGRQFSNSRSEMNVSTLELGDSALYLCASSPSGGGYNEQFFGPGTRLTVL.

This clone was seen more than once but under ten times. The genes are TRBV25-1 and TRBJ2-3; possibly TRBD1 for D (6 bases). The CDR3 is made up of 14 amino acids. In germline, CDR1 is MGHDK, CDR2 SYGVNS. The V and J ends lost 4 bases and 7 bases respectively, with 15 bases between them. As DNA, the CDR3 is TGTGCCAGCAGTGGTCGCAGGGGCCAATATACGCAGTATTTT. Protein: CASSGRRGQYTQYF.

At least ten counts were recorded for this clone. The CDR3 DNA reads TGTGCCAGCAGCGCGGACAGGGAAGCGCCCTACGAGCAGTACTTC. This encodes CASSADREAPYEQYF. This sequence joins TRBV9 and TRBJ2-7, with TRBD1 identical over 8 bases. The germline gives CDR1 SGDLS, CDR2 YYNGEE. The ends lost 3 bases at V and 2 bases at J; junction bases unmatched: 7. The CDR3 runs 15 residues. Complete variable domain (other parts from reference TRBV9 and TRBJ2-7): DSGVTQTPKHLITATGQRVTLRCSPRSGDLSVYWYQQSLDQGLQFLIQYYNGEERAKGNILERFSAQQFPDLHSELNLSSLELGDSALYFCASSADREAPYEQYFGPGTRLTVT.

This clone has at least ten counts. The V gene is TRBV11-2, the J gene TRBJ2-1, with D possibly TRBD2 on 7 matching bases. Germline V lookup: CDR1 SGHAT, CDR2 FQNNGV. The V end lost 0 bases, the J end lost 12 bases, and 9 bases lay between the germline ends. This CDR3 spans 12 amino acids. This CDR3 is CASSLERGAQFF. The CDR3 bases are TGTGCCAGCAGCTTAGAACGGGGGGCGCAGTTCTTC.

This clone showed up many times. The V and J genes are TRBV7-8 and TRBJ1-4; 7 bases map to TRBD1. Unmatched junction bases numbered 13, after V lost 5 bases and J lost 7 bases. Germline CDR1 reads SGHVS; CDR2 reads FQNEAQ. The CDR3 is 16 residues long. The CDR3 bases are TGTGCCAGCAGCCACCGTCCCGGGACAGAAAGTGAAAAACTGTTTTTT. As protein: CASSHRPGTESEKLFF.

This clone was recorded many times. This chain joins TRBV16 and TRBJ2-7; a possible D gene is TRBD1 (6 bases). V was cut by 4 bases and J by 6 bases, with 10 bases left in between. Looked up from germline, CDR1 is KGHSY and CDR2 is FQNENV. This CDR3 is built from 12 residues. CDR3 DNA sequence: TGTGCCAGCAGCCCCCAGACAGGCGAGCAGTACTTC. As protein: CASSPQTGEQYF.

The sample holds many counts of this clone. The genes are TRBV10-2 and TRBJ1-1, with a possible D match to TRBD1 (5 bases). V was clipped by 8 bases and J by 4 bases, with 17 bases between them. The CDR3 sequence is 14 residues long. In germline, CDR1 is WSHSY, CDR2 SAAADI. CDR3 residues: CASGWGKVSTEAFF. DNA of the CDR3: TGCGCCAGCGGCTGGGGCAAGGTGAGCACTGAAGCTTTCTTT.

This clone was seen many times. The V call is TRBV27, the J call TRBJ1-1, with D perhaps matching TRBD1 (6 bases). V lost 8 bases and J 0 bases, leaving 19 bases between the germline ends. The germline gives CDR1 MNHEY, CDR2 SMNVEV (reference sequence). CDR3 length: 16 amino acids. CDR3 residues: CASLLTGALMNTEAFF. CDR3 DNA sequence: TGTGCCAGCCTATTGACAGGAGCACTTATGAACACTGAAGCTTTCTTT.

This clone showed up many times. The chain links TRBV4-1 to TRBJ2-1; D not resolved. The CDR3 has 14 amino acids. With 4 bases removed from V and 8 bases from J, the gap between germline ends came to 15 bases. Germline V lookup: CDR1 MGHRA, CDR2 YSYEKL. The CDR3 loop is CASSPKEEWDEQFF. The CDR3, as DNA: TGCGCCAGCAGCCCAAAAGAGGAGTGGGATGAGCAGTTCTTC.

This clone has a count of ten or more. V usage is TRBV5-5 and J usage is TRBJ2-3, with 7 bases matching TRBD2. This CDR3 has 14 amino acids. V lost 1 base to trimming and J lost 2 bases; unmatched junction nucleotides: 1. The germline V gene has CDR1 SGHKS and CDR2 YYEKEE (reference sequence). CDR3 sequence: CASSLLAATDTQYF. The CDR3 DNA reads TGTGCCAGCAGCTTGCTAGCGGCCACAGATACGCAGTATTTT.

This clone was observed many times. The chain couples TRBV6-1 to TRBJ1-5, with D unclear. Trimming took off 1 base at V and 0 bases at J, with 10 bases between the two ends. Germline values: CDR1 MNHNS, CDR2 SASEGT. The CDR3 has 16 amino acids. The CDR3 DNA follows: TGTGCCAGCAGTGAAGTTGCGGATTATAGCAATCAGCCCCAGCATTTT. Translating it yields CASSEVADYSNQPQHF.

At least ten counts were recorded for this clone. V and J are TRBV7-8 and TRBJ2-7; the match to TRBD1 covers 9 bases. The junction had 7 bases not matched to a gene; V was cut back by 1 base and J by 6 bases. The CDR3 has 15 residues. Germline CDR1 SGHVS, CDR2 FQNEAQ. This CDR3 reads CASSLGGTGTGEQYF. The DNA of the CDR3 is TGTGCCAGCAGCTTAGGCGGGACAGGGACGGGCGAGCAGTACTTC.

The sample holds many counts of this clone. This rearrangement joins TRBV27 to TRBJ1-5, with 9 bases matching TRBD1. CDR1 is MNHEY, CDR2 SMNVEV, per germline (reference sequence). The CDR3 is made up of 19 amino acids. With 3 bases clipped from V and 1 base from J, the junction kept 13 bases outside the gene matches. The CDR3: CASSLYHQATGGSNQPQHF. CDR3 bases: TGTGCCAGCAGTTTGTACCACCAGGCGACAGGGGGAAGCAATCAGCCCCAGCATTTT.

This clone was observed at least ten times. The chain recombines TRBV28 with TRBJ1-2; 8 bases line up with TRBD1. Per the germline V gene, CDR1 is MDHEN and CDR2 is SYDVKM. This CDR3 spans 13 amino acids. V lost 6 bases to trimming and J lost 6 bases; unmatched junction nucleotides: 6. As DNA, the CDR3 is TGTGCCAGCAGCCCCTGGACAGGGCATGGCTACACCTTC. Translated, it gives CASSPWTGHGYTF.

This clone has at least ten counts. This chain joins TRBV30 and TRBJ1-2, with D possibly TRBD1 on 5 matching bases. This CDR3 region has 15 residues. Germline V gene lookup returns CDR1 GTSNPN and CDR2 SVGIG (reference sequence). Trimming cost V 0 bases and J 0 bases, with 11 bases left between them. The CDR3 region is CAWSVLGEANYGYTF. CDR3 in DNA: TGTGCCTGGAGTGTCTTAGGGGAGGCTAACTATGGCTACACCTTC.

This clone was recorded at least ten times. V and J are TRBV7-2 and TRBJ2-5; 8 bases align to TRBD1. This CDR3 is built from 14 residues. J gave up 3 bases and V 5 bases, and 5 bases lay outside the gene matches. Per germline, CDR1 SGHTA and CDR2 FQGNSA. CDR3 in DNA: TGTGCCAGCAGCCGGGCACAGGGGGAAGAGACCCAGTACTTC. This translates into CASSRAQGEETQYF.

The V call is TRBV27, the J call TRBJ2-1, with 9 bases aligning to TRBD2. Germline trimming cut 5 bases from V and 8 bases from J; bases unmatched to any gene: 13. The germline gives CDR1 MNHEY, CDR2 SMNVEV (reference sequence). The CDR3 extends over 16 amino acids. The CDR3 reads CASSPRAGGGGDEQFF. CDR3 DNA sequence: TGTGCCAGCAGTCCCAGGGCGGGGGGGGGTGGGGATGAGCAGTTCTTC.

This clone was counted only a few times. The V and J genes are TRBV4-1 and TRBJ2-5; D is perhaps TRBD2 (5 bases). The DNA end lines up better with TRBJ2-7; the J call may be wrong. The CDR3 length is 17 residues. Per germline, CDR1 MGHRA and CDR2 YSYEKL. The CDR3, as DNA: TGCGCCAGCAGCCAAGCCCCCAAAGCGGATGCACTCTACGAGCAGTACTTC. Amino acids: CASSQAPKADALYEQYF.

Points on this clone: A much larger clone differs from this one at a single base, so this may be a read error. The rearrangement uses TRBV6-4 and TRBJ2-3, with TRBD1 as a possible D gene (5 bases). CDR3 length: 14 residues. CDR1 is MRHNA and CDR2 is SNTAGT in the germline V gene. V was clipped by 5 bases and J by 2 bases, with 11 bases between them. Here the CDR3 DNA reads TGTGCCAGCAGTATAGGGGCCTCCACAGATACGCAGTATTTT. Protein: CASSIGASTDTQYF.

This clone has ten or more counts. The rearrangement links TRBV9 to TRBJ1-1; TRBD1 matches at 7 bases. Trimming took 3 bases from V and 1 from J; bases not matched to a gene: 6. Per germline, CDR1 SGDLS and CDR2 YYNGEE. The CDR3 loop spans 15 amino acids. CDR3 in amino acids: CASSAEGQANTEAFF. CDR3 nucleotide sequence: TGTGCCAGCAGCGCGGAAGGACAGGCGAACACTGAAGCTTTCTTT.